These 3 T cell receptor beta chains came from one sample sequenced in a study of identifying expanded T cells in peripheral blood. The protocol was immunoSEQ multiplex PCR, while the TCRdb copy is restricted to in-frame clones and leaves out a portion. This sample has about 91,000 clones, with roughly 90% found just once. The sequenced material came from blood. These receptors all come from a person between 18 and 75 years old in good health.

The chain couples TRBV30 to TRBJ2-1, with TRBD2 identical over 11 bases. This CDR3 spans 16 amino acids. CDR1 GTSNPN and CDR2 SVGIG come from the germline V gene (reference sequence). J lost 3 bases, V lost 4 bases, and 8 bases had no gene match. Here the CDR3 reads CAWKSWGTSGYNEQFF. Here the CDR3 DNA reads TGTGCCTGGAAGTCGTGGGGGACTAGCGGCTACAATGAGCAGTTCTTC.

J is TRBJ2-1 and V is TRBV6-4; D perhaps matches TRBD2 (6 bases). Germline CDR1 reads MRHNA; CDR2 reads SNTAGT. CDR3 length equals 16 residues. V was shortened by 0 bases and J by 3 bases, with 12 bases between the two germline ends. The chain's CDR3 is CASSDSIRGDYNEQFF. The CDR3 bases are TGTGCCAGCAGTGACTCGATCCGCGGGGACTACAATGAGCAGTTCTTC.

This chain uses TRBV29-1 with TRBJ2-2; D unclear. Trimming removed 2 bases at V and 1 base at J, with 5 bases between. This CDR3 region has 13 residues. Germline V gene data show CDR1 as SQVTM and CDR2 as ANQGSEA. This CDR3 reads CSVEFENTGELFF. The CDR3 coding sequence is TGCAGCGTTGAATTCGAGAACACCGGGGAGCTGTTTTTT.